These 8 T cell receptor beta chains were sequenced from one sample in a study of blood T cells in healthy people across ages. Combining a sample-barcoded 5' primer with a J-beta primer mix, a second PCR ran for about 6 to 11 cycles. TCRdb re-derived calls from the 5' RACE reads in MiXCR, one entry per CDR3 protein. This sample yields fewer than 900,000 distinct CDR3 sequences, of which around 34% are seen a single time; under 15% belongs to the top ten. The sequenced sample was blood. These receptors all stem from a man between 18 and 35 years old in good health.

Worth noting for this clonotype: This may come from a read error, since a much larger clone is one base off. The CDR3 bases are TGTGCCAGCAGCGTAGAGGGGGCGGACTATGGCTACACCTTC. It translates to CASSVEGADYGYTF. This rearrangement joins TRBV7-3 to TRBJ1-2, with 7 bases aligning to TRBD1. V was clipped by 5 bases and J by 3 bases; unmatched bases: 6. Germline CDR1 SGHTA, CDR2 FQGTGA. This CDR3 contains 14 residues. The full variable domain, completed using reference TRBV7-3 and TRBJ1-2, is GAGVSQTPSNKVTEKGKYVELRCDPISGHTALYWYRQSLGQGPEFLIYFQGTGAADDSGLPNDRFFAVRPEGSVSTLKIQRTERGDSAVYLCASSVEGADYGYTFGSGTRLTVV.

The chain combines TRBV6-5 with TRBJ2-2; TRBD1 matches 7 bases. V shed 0 bases and J 6 bases; nucleotides not matched to a gene: 10. The CDR3 totals 17 residues. Germline loops: CDR1 MNHEY, CDR2 SVGAGI. DNA of the CDR3: TGTGCCAGCAGTTACTCAGCAGGGGGATTATTCGCCGGGGAGCTGTTTTTT. Residues: CASSYSAGGLFAGELFF.

This clonotype has ten or more counts. This CDR3 is CASSLLGGPATKNIQYF. The CDR3 nucleotides read TGTGCCAGCAGCTTACTAGGGGGCCCAGCCACCAAAAACATTCAGTACTTC. The chain employs TRBV7-2 and TRBJ2-4; 7 bases map to TRBD1. The CDR3 runs to 17 residues. V lost 2 bases, J lost 2 bases, and 9 bases stayed unmatched. The germline V gene encodes CDR1 SGHTA and CDR2 FQGNSA.

This chain connects TRBV12-3 or TRBV12-4 to TRBJ2-3, with D tentatively TRBD1 (7 bases). Trimming pared 6 bases from V and 2 bases from J, leaving 15 bases between. The CDR3 consists of 15 residues. The CDR3 region is CASRGGTDPTDTQYF. DNA of the CDR3: TGTGCCAGCAGAGGGGGGACAGACCCCACAGATACGCAGTATTTT.

As to this clonotype: At one of its ends the junction is not consistent with the germline gene, which may arise from a read error. This chain connects TRBV18 to TRBJ2-7, with TRBD2 as a possible D gene (6 bases). Germline V gene sequence: CDR1 KGHSH, CDR2 LQKENI. This CDR3 contains 15 residues. CDR3 sequence reads: CASSPPAGSSDEQYF. The CDR3 coding sequence is TGTGCCAGCTCTCCGCCCGCGGGAAGCTCCGACGAGCAGTACTTC.

Ten or more counts support this clonotype. The V and J genes are TRBV12-3 or TRBV12-4 and TRBJ2-7; TRBD1 agrees at 7 bases. The CDR3 is made up of 18 amino acids. After removal of 6 bases from V and 0 bases from J, the junction contained 17 bases not matched to a gene. The DNA of the CDR3 is TGTGCCAGCAGCAATAGACAGACAGGGAGCCGCTCCTCCTACGAGCAGTACTTC. Translation gives CASSNRQTGSRSSYEQYF.

V and J are TRBV6-5 and TRBJ1-6, with D tentatively TRBD1 (6 bases). Trimming took off 6 bases at V and 4 bases at J, with 13 bases between the two ends. Germline assignment: CDR1 MNHEY and CDR2 SVGAGI. This CDR3 comprises 15 residues. The CDR3 DNA is TGTGCCAGCAGGGAGTATCAGGGGTATAATTCACCCCTCCACTTT. Translating gives CASREYQGYNSPLHF.

This chain uses TRBV28 with TRBJ1-5; no clear D gene. With 7 bases removed from V and 5 bases from J, the gap between germline ends came to 9 bases. The CDR3 consists of 12 residues. CDR1 and CDR2 from the germline V gene are MDHEN and SYDVKM. Here the CDR3 reads CASTASDQPQHF. The CDR3 nucleotides read TGTGCCAGCACCGCCTCGGATCAGCCCCAGCATTTT.